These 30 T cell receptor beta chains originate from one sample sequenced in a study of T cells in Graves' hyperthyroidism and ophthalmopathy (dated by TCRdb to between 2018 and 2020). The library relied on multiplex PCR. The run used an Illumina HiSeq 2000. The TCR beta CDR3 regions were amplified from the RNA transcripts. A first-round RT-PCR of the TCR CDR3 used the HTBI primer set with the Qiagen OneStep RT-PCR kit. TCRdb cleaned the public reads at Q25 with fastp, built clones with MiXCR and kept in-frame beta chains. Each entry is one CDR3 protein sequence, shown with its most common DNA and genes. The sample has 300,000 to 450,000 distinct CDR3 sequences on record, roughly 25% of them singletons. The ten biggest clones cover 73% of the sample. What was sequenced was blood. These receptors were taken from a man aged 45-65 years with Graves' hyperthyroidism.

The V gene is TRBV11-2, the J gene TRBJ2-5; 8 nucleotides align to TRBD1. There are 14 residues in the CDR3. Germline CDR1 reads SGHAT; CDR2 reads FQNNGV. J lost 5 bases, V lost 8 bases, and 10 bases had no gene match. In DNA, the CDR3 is TGTGCCAGCGGCCCTGGGACAGGCGGTGAGACCCAGTACTTC. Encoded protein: CASGPGTGGETQYF.

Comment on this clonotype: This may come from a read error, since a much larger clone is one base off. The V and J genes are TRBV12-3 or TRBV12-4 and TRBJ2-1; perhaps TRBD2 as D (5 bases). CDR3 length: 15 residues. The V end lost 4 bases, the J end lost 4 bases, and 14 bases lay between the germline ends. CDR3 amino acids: CASSSDGVPYNEQFF. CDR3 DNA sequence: TGTGCCAGCAGTTCCGACGGGGTACCTTACAATGAGCAGTTCTTC.

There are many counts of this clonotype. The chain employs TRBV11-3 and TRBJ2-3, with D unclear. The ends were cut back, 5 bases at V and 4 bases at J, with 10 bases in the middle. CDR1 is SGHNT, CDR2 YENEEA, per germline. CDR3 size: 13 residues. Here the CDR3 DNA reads TGTGCCAGCAGCCCGACACCCGCAGATACGCAGTATTTT. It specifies CASSPTPADTQYF.

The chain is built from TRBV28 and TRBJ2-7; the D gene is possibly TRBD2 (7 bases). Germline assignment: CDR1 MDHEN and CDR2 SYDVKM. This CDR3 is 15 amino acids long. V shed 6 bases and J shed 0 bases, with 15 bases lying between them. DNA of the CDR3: TGTGCCAGCAGCCCTGGGGGGGCAATCTCCTACGAGCAGTACTTC. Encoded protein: CASSPGGAISYEQYF.

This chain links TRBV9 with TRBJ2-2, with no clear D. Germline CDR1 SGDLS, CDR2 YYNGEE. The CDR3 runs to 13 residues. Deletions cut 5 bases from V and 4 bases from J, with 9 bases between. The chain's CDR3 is CASSSGGTGELFF. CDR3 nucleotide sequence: TGTGCCAGCAGTTCCGGTGGCACCGGGGAGCTGTTTTTT.

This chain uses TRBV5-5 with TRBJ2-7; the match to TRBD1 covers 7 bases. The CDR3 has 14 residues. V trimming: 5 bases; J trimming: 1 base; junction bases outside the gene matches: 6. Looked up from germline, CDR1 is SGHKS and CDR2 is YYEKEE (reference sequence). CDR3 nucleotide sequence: TGTGCCAGCAGGGACCGGGACAGTTCCTACGAGCAGTACTTC. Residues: CASRDRDSSYEQYF. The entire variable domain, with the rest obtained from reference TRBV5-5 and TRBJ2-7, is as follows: DAGVTQSPTHLIKTRGQQVTLRCSPISGHKSVSWYQQVLGQGPQFIFQYYEKEERGRGNFPDRFSARQFPNYSSELNVNALLLGDSALYLCASRDRDSSYEQYFGPGTRLTVT.

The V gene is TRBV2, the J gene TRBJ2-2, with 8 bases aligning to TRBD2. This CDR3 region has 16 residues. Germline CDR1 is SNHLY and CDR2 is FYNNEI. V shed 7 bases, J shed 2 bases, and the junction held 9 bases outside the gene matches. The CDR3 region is CASKFGAGENTGELFF. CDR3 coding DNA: TGTGCCAGCAAATTTGGAGCGGGAGAAAACACCGGGGAGCTGTTTTTT.

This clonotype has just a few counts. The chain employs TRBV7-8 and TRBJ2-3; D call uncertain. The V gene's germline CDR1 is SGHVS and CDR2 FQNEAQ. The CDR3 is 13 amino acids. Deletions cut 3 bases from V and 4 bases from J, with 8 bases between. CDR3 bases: TGTGCCAGCAGCTTTGCTAGGGCAGATACGCAGTATTTT. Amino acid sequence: CASSFARADTQYF.

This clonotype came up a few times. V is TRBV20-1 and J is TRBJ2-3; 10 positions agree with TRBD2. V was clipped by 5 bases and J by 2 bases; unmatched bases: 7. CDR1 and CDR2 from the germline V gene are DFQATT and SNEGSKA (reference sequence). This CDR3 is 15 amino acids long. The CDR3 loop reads CSAGLAEPFTDTQYF. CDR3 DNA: TGCAGTGCTGGACTAGCGGAGCCCTTCACAGATACGCAGTATTTT.

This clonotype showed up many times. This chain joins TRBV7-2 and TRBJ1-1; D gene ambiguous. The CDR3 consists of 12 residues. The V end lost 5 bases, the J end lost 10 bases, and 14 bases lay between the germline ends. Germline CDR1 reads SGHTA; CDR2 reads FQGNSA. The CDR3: CASSAFPPGAFF. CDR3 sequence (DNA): TGTGCCAGCAGCGCATTCCCTCCGGGAGCTTTCTTT.

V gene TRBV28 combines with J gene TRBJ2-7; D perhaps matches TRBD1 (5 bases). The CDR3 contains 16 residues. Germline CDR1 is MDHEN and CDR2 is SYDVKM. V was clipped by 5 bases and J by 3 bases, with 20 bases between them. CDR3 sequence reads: CASSPYIWQGDYEQYF. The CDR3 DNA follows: TGTGCCAGCAGTCCCTACATTTGGCAGGGCGACTACGAGCAGTACTTC. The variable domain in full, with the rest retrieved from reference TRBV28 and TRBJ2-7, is DVKVTQSSRYLVKRTGEKVFLECVQDMDHENMFWYRQDPGLGLRLIYFSYDVKMKEKGDIPEGYSVSREKKERFSLILESASTNQTSMYLCASSPYIWQGDYEQYFGPGTRLTVT.

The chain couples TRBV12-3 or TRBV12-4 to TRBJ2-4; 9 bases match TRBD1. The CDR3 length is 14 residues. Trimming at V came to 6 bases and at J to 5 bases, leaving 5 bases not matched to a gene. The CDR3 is CASRGGQGQNIQYF. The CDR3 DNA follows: TGTGCCAGCAGGGGGGGACAGGGACAAAACATTCAGTACTTC.

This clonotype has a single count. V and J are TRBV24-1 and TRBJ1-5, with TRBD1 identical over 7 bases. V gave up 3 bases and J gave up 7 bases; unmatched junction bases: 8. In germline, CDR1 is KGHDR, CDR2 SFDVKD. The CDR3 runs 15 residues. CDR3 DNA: TGTGCCACCAGTGATCCCAGACAGGGCGTCCAGCCCCAGCATTTT. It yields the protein CATSDPRQGVQPQHF.

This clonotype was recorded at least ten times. The CDR3 loop is CASSPGRSIYEQYF. In nucleotides, the CDR3 is TGTGCCAGCAGCCCCGGTCGGTCGATCTACGAGCAGTACTTC. The J gene is TRBJ2-7, the V gene TRBV7-2; no reliable D call. V lost 5 bases to trimming and J lost 3 bases, with 14 bases between them. Germline V lookup: CDR1 SGHTA, CDR2 FQGNSA. This CDR3 is built from 14 residues.

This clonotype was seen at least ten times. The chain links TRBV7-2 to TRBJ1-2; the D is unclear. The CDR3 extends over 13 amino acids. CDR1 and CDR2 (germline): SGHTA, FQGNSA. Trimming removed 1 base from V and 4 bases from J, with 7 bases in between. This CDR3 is CASSLVQAYGYTF. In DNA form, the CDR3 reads TGTGCCAGCAGCTTAGTGCAGGCCTATGGCTACACCTTC. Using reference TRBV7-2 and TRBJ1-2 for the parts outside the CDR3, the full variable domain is GAGVSQSPSNKVTEKGKDVELRCDPISGHTALYWYRQSLGQGLEFLIYFQGNSAPDKSGLPSDRFSAERTGGSVSTLTIQRTQQEDSAVYLCASSLVQAYGYTFGSGTRLTVV.

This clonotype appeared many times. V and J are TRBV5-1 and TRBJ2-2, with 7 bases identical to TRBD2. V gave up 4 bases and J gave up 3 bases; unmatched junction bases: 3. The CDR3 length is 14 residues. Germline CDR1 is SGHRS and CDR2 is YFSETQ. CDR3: CASSMGLHTGELFF. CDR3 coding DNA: TGCGCCAGCAGCATGGGACTACACACCGGGGAGCTGTTTTTT.

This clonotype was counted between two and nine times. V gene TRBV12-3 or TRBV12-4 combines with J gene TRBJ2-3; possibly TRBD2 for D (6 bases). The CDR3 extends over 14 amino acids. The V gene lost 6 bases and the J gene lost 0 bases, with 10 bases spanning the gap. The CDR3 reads CASRAGRSTDTQYF. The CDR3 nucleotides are TGTGCCAGCAGAGCCGGGAGAAGCACAGATACGCAGTATTTT.

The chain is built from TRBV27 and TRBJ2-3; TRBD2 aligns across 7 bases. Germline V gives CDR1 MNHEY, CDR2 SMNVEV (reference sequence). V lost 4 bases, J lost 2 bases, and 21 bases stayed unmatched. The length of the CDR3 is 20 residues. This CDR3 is CASSSRGGGGASGYTDTQYF. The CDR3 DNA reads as TGTGCCAGCAGTTCCCGGGGCGGGGGAGGGGCTAGCGGTTACACAGATACGCAGTATTTT.

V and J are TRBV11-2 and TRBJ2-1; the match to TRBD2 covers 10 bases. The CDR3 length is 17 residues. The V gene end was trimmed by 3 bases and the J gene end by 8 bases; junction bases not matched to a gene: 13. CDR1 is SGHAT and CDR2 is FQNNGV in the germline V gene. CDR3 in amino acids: CASSFSPTSGRAHEQFF. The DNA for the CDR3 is TGTGCCAGCAGCTTCTCCCCCACCAGCGGGAGGGCTCATGAGCAGTTCTTC.

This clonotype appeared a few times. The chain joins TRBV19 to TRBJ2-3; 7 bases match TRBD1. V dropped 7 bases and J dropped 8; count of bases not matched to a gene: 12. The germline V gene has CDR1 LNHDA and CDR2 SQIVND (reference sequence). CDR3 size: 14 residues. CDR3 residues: CASTDRELGSTQYF. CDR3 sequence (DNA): TGTGCCAGTACAGACAGGGAGTTAGGGAGTACGCAGTATTTT.

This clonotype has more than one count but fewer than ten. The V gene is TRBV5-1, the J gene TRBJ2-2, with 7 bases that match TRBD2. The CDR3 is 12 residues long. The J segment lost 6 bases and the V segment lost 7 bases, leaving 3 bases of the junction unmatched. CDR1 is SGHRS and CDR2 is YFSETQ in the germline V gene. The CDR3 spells CASGGSAGELFF. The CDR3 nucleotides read TGCGCCAGCGGCGGGAGTGCCGGGGAGCTGTTTTTT. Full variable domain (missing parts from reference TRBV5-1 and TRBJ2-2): KAGVTQTPRYLIKTRGQQVTLSCSPISGHRSVSWYQQTPGQGLQFLFEYFSETQRNKGNFPGRFSGRQFSNSRSEMNVSTLELGDSALYLCASGGSAGELFFGEGSRLTVL.

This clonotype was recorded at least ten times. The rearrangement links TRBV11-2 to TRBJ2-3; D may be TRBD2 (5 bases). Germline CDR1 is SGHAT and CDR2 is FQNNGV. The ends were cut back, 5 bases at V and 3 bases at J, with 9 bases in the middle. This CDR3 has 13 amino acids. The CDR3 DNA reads TGTGCCAGCAGCGGCGGGTCGACAGATACGCAGTATTTT. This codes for CASSGGSTDTQYF.

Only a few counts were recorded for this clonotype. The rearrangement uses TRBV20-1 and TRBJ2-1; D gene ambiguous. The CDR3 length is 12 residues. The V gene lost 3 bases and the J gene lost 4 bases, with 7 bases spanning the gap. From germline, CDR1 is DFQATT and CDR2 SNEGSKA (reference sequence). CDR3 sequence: CSASMKYNEQFF. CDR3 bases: TGCAGTGCTAGCATGAAGTACAATGAGCAGTTCTTC.

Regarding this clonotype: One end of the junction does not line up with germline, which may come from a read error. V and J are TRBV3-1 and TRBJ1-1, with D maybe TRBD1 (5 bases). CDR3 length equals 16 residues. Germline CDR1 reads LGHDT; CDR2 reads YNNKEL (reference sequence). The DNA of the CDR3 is TGTGTCAGCAGCCAAGAGTGGGGGTTGAGGAACACTGAAGCTTTCTTT. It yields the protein CVSSQEWGLRNTEAFF.

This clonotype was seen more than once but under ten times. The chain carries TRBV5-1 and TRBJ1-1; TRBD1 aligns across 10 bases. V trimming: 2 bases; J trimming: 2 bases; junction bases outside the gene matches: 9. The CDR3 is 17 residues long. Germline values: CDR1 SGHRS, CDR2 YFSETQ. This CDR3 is CASSFSSGTGVNTEAFF. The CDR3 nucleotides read TGCGCCAGCAGCTTTTCCTCCGGGACAGGGGTTAACACTGAAGCTTTCTTT.

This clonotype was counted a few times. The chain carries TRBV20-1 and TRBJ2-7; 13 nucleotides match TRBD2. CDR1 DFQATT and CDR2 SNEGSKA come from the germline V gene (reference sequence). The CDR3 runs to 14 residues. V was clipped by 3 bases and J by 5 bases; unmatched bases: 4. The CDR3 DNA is TGCAGTGCTAGCGGACTAGCGGGAGAGGACGAGCAGTACTTC. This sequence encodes CSASGLAGEDEQYF.

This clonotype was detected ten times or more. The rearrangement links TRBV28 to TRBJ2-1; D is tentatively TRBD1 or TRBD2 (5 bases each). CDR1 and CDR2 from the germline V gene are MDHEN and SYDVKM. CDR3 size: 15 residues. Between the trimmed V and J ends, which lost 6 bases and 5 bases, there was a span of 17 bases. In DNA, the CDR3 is TGTGCCAGCAGGGGACGGAGCTCTGCCGACAATGAGCAGTTCTTC. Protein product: CASRGRSSADNEQFF.

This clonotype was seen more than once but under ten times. DNA for the CDR3: TGTGCCAGCAGCCACGGGTTAGATACGCAGTATTTT. As protein: CASSHGLDTQYF. The V call is TRBV3-1, the J call TRBJ2-3, with D hard to call. CDR1 LGHDT and CDR2 YNNKEL come from the germline V gene (reference sequence). CDR3 length equals 12 residues. V lost 3 bases, J lost 5 bases, and 6 bases lay in between.

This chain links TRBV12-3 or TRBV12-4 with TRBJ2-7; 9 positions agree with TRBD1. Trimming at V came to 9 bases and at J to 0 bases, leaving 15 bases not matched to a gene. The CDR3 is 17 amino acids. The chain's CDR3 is CASSPGGQGPSSYEQYF. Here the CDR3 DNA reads TGTGCCAGTTCCCCGGGGGGACAGGGCCCAAGCTCCTACGAGCAGTACTTC.

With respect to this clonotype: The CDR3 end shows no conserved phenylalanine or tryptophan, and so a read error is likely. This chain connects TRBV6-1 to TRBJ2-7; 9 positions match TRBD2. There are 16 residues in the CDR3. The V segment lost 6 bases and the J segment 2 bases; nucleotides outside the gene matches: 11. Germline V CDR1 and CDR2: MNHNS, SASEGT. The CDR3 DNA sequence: TGTGCCAGCAGCAAAACTCCAGCGGGAGGCACCTACGAGCAGTACCTC. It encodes CASSKTPAGGTYEQYL.